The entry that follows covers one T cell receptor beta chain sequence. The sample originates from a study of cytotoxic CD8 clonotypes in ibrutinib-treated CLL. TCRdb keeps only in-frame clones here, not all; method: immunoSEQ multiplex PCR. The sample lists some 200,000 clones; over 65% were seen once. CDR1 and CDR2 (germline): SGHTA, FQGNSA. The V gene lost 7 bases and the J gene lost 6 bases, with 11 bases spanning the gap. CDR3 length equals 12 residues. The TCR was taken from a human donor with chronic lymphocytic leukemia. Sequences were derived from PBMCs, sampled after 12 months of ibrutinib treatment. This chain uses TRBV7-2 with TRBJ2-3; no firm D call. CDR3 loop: CASNIDGDTQYF. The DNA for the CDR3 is TGTGCCAGCAACATCGACGGTGATACGCAGTATTTT.